This passage covers 6 T cell receptor beta chains from one sample sequenced in a study of response to subunit inactivated influenza vaccine. TCRdb reprocessed the RT-PCR reads with MiXCR, giving one entry per CDR3 protein. This sample yields about 190,000 distinct CDR3 sequences, of which about an eighth are seen a single time; about 26% belongs to the top ten. The specimen was CD8+ T cells sorted from PBMCs, collected around 5 days after vaccination. These receptors all stem from a man aged 45-65 years who received an inactivated influenza vaccine.

This chain uses TRBV9 with TRBJ2-2; D not certain. CDR3 length: 13 residues. The V gene lost 4 bases and the J gene lost 5 bases, with 9 bases spanning the gap. Germline V lookup: CDR1 SGDLS, CDR2 YYNGEE. In DNA form, the CDR3 reads TGTGCCAGCAGCTCGATTGGGACCGGGGAGCTGTTTTTT. This encodes CASSSIGTGELFF.

This clonotype was observed a few times. The V gene is TRBV15, the J gene TRBJ2-7, with D perhaps TRBD2 (6 bases). The V gene's germline CDR1 is LNHNV and CDR2 YYDKDF (reference sequence). Trimming removed 0 bases at V and 2 bases at J, with 11 bases between. The CDR3 spans 15 residues. CDR3 sequence reads: CATSRDQQRAYEQYF. The DNA for the CDR3 is TGTGCCACCAGCAGAGACCAGCAGCGGGCCTACGAGCAGTACTTC.

Only a few counts were recorded for this clonotype. The rearrangement links TRBV4-1 to TRBJ2-2, with 8 nucleotides matching TRBD1. CDR1 and CDR2 from the germline V gene are MGHRA and YSYEKL. The CDR3 sequence is 16 residues long. With 0 bases clipped from V and 4 bases from J, the junction kept 4 bases outside the gene matches. In DNA, the CDR3 is TGCGCCAGCAGCCAAGACGCCGGGACAGGCACCGGGGAGCTGTTTTTT. This codes for CASSQDAGTGTGELFF.

The chain has TRBV11-2 and TRBJ1-3, with 7 bases matching TRBD1. Germline-derived CDR1 and CDR2 are SGHAT and FQNNGV. The CDR3 runs to 18 residues. J was trimmed by 0 bases and V by 4 bases; bases with no gene match: 12. Written as DNA, the CDR3 is TGTGCCAGCAGCTCAGGCCTGACAGGGCTAACCTCTGGAAACACCATATATTTT. It codes for CASSSGLTGLTSGNTIYF.

V gene TRBV7-8 combines with J gene TRBJ1-6, with 7 bases lining up with TRBD1. The J segment lost 10 bases and the V segment lost 6 bases, leaving 9 bases of the junction unmatched. Per the germline V gene, CDR1 is SGHVS and CDR2 is FQNEAQ. The CDR3 contains 14 residues. The CDR3 spells CASRVSGGESPLHF. CDR3 coding DNA: TGTGCCAGCAGAGTCTCAGGGGGTGAGTCACCCCTCCACTTT.

This clonotype occurred a few times. The genes are TRBV5-6 and TRBJ2-1; weak D call: TRBD1 (6 bases). The CDR3 spans 14 residues. The germline gives CDR1 SGHDT, CDR2 YYEEEE. Trimming removed 4 bases from V and 5 bases from J, with 13 bases in between. The CDR3 sequence is CASSLGTSDNEQFF. Written as DNA, the CDR3 is TGTGCCAGCAGCCTCGGGACATCGGACAATGAGCAGTTCTTC.